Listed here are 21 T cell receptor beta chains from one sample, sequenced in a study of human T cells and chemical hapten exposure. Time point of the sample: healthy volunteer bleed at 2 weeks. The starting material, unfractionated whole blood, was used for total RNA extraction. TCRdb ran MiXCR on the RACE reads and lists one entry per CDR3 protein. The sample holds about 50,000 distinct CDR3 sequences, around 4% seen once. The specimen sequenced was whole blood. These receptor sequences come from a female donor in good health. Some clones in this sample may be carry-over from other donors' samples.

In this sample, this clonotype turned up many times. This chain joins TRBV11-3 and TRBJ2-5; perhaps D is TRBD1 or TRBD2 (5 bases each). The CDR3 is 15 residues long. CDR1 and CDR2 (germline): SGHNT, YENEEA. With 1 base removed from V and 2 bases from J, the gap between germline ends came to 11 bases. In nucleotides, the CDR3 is TGTGCCAGCAGCTTAGGAGGGGCTGGGCAAGAGACCCAGTACTTC. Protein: CASSLGGAGQETQYF.

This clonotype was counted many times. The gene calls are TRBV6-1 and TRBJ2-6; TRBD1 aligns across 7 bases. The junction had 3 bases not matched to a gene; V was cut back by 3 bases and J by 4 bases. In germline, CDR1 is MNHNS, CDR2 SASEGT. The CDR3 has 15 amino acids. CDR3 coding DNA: TGTGCCAGCAGTGACACAGGGGTAGGGGCCAACGTCCTGACTTTC. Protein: CASSDTGVGANVLTF.

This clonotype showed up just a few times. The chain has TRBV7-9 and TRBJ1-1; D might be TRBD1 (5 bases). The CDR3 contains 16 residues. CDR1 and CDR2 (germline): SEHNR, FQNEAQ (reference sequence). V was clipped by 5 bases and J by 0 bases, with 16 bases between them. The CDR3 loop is CASSPYRTSMNTEAFF. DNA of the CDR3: TGTGCCAGCAGCCCTTACAGGACGAGCATGAACACTGAAGCTTTCTTT. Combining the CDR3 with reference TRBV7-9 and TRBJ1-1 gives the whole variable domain DTGVSQNPRHKITKRGQNVTFRCDPISEHNRLYWYRQTLGQGPEFLTYFQNEAQLEKSRLLSDRFSAERPKGSFSTLEIQRTEQGDSAMYLCASSPYRTSMNTEAFFGQGTRLTVV.

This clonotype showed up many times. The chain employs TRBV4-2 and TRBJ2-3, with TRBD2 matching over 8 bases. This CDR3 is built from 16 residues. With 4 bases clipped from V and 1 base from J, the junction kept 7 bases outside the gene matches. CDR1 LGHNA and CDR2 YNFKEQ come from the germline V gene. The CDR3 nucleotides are TGTGCCAGCAGCCCTCTGACCGGGGGGGGCACAGATACGCAGTATTTT. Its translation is CASSPLTGGGTDTQYF.

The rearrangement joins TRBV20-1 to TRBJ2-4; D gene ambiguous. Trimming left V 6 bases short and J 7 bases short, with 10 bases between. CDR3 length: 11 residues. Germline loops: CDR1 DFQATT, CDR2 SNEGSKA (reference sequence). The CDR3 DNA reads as TGCAGTGCAGTACATTTGAACATTCAGTACTTC. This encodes CSAVHLNIQYF.

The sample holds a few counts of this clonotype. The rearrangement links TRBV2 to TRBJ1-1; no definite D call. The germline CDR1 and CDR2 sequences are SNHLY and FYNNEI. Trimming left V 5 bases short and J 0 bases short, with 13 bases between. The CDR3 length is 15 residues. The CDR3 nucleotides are TGTGCCAGCAGTCGGAAGACTGTCATGAACACTGAAGCTTTCTTT. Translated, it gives CASSRKTVMNTEAFF.

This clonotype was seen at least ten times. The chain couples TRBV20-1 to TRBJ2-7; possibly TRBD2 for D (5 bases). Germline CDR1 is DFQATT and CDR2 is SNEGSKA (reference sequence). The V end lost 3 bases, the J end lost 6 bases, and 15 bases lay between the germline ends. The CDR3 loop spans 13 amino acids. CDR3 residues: CSASLRGWSEQYF. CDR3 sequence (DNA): TGCAGTGCTAGTCTCCGGGGATGGTCCGAGCAGTACTTC.

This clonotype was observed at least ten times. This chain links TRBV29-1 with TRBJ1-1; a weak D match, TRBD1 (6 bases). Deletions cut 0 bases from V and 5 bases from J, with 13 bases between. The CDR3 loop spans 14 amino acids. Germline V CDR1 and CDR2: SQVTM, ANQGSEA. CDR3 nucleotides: TGCAGCGTTGAAGATCCGGCAGGGGTTACTGAAGCTTTCTTT. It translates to CSVEDPAGVTEAFF.

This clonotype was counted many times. CDR3: CASSPGGMNTEAFF. The CDR3 DNA sequence: TGTGCCAGCAGCCCTGGGGGGATGAACACTGAAGCTTTCTTT. The V call is TRBV27, the J call TRBJ1-1; maybe TRBD1 (5 bases). The CDR3 extends over 14 amino acids. The ends were cut back, 6 bases at V and 0 bases at J, with 11 bases in the middle. In germline, CDR1 is MNHEY, CDR2 SMNVEV (reference sequence).

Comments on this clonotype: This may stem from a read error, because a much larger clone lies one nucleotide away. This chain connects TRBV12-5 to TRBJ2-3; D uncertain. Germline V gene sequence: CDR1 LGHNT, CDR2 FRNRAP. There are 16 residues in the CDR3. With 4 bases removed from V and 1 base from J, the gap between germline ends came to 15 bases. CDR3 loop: CASGSATMAGTDTQYF. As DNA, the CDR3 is TGTGCTAGTGGTTCGGCCACTATGGCTGGCACAGATACGCAGTATTTT.

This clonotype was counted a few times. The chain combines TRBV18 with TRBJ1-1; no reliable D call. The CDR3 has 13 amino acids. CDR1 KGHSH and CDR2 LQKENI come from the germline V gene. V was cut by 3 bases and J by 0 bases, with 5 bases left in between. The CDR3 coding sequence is TGTGCCAGCTCACCTACCATGAACACTGAAGCTTTCTTT. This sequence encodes CASSPTMNTEAFF.

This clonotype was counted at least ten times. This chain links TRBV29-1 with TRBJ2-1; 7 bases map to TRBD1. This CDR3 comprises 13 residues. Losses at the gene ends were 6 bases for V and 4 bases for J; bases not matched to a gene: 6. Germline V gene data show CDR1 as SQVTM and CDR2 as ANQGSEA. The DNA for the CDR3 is TGCAGCGTCGCCGGGACAGAGTACAATGAGCAGTTCTTC. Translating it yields CSVAGTEYNEQFF.

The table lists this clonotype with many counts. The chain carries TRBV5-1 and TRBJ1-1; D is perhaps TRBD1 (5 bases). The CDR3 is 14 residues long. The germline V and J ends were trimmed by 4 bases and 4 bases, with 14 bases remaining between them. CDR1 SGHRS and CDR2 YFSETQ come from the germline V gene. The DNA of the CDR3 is TGCGCCAGCAGCCCGTCTCATGGGGGCACTGAAGCTTTCTTT. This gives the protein CASSPSHGGTEAFF.

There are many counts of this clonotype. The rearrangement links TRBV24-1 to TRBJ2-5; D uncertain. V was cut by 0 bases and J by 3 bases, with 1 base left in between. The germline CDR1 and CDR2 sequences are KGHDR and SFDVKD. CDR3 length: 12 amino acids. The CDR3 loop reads CATSDLEETQYF. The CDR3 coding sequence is TGTGCCACCAGTGATTTGGAAGAGACCCAGTACTTC.

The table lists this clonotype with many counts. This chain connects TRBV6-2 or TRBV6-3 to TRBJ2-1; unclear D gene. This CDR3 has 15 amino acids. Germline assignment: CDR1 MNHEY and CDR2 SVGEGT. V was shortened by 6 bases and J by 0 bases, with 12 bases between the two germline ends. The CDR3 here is CASSPEDISYNEQFF. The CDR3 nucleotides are TGTGCCAGCAGCCCCGAGGATATCTCCTACAATGAGCAGTTCTTC.

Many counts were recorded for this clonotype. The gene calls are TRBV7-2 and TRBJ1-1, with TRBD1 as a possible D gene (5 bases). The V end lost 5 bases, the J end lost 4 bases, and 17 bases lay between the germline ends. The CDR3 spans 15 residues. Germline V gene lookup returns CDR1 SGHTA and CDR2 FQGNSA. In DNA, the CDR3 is TGTGCCAGCAGCACCGCGGGCCGGGGGGGCACTGAAGCTTTCTTT. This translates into CASSTAGRGGTEAFF.

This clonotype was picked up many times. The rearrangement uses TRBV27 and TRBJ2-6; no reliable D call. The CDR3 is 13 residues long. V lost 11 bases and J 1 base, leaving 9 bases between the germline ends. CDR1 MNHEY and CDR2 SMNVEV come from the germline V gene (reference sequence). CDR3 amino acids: CACRQSGANVLTF. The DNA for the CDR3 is TGTGCCTGTCGGCAGTCTGGGGCCAACGTCCTGACTTTC.

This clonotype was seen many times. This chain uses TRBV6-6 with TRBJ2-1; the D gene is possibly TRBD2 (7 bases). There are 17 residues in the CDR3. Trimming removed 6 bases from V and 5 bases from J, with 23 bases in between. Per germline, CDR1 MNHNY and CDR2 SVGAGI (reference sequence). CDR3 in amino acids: CASRNTLWGGTHNEQFF. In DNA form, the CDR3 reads TGTGCCAGCAGAAACACCCTTTGGGGGGGGACACACAATGAGCAGTTCTTC.

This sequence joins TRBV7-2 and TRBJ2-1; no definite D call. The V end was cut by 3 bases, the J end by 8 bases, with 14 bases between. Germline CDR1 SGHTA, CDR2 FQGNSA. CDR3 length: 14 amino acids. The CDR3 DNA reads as TGTGCCAGCAGCTTTAAAGAACGACATCATGAGCAGTTCTTC. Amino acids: CASSFKERHHEQFF.

This CDR3 reads CASSLDGPSGANVLTF. Written as DNA, the CDR3 is TGTGCCAGCAGCCTCGACGGACCCTCTGGGGCCAACGTCCTGACTTTC. The V gene is TRBV14, the J gene TRBJ2-6; D is unresolved. CDR1 is SGHDN, CDR2 FVKESK, per germline. V was clipped by 4 bases and J by 0 bases, with 10 bases between them. The CDR3 has 16 residues.

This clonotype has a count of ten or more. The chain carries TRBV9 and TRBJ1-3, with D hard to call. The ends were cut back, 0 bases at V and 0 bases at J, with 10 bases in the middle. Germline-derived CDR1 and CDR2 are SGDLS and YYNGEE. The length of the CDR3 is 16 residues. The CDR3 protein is CASSVAHSSSGNTIYF. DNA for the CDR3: TGTGCCAGCAGCGTAGCACACTCAAGCTCTGGAAACACCATATATTTT. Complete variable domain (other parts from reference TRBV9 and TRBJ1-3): DSGVTQTPKHLITATGQRVTLRCSPRSGDLSVYWYQQSLDQGLQFLIQYYNGEERAKGNILERFSAQQFPDLHSELNLSSLELGDSALYFCASSVAHSSSGNTIYFGEGSWLTVV.